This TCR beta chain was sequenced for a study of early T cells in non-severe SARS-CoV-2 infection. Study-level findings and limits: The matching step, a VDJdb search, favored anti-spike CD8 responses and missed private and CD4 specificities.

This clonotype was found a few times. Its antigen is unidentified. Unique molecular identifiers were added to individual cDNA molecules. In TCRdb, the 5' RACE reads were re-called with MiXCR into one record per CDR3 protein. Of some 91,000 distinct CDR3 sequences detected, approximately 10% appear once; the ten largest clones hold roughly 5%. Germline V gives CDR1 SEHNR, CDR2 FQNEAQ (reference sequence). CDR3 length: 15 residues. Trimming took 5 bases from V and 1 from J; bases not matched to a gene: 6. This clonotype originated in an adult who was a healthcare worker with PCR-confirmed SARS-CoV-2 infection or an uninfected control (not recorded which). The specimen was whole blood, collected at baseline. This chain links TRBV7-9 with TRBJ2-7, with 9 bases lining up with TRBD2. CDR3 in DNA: TGTGCCAGCAGCGACACTAGCGGGCTTTCCTACGAGCAGTACTTC. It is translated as CASSDTSGLSYEQYF.